This TCR beta chain stems from a study of cytomegalovirus exposure and HLA in healthy donors. As regards this clone: Its matching antigen is unknown.

Amplification used 60 Vbeta primers and 13 Jbeta primers. Generated by immunoSEQ multiplex PCR, the TCRdb table keeps only in-frame clones and is missing some. The profile shows some 120,000 clones, 60% to 85% of them singletons. The CDR3 contains 12 residues. The germline V gene has CDR1 MNHNS and CDR2 SASEGT. Deletions cut 4 bases from V and 5 bases from J, with 6 bases between. Study-wide results and limits: Testing in vitro showed a few CMV-associated chains specific for CMV antigens. Researchers counted roughly 150 TCR beta chains as cytomegalovirus-associated. TCR beta sequences reportedly predicted most subjects' HLA-A and HLA-B alleles accurately.

This chain uses TRBV6-1 with TRBJ2-1; TRBD2 might be the D (6 bases). This sequence was found in a man aged 25 to 40 in good health and CMV-seronegative. Sequenced input: PBMCs. The DNA of the CDR3 is TGTGCCAGCAGTGGCGGGGACAATGAGCAGTTCTTC. This sequence encodes CASSGGDNEQFF.